The 18 T cell receptor beta chains listed next were all sequenced from one sample in a study of T-cell reconstitution after alpha-beta-depleted transplantation in children (dated by TCRdb to between 2015 and 2016). The method behind the library was PCR. Sequencing took place on an Illumina HiSeq 2500. To normalize quantification of the TCRbeta repertoire, the TCR libraries were built with molecular barcoding that relied on unique molecular identifiers. In TCRdb, the public reads were trimmed at Q25 with fastp and aligned with MiXCR, with productive beta chains retained. Identical CDR3 protein sequences are pooled into one entry, listed with their most common genes and DNA. The sample table holds under 750,000 distinct CDR3 sequences, of which roughly 24% were seen once. The top ten constitute about 14% of the sample. Explained via the paper, the treatment or condition label denotes: allogeneic hematopoietic cell transplantation with graft depleted of TCRalphabeta T cells and CD19 B cells.

The specimen was PBMCs, mostly from graft donor cells, collected 360 days after TCRalphabeta/CD19-depleted stem cell transplant. The receptor set was obtained from a boy younger than two who had a stem cell transplant for acute myeloid leukemia, so the T cells may come from the graft donor.

The chain joins TRBV20-1 to TRBJ2-4, with 9 bases fitting TRBD2. The germline gives CDR1 DFQATT, CDR2 SNEGSKA (reference sequence). The CDR3 extends over 17 amino acids. The junction had 7 bases not matched to a gene; V was cut back by 1 base and J by 0 bases. Here the CDR3 DNA reads TGCAGTGCTAGAGGGGGGGCTAGCGGGGAAGCCAAAAACATTCAGTACTTC. This sequence encodes CSARGGASGEAKNIQYF.

The chain has TRBV19 and TRBJ2-4; a possible D gene is TRBD2 (6 bases). Trimming took 3 bases from V and 7 from J, leaving 13 bases between them. The CDR3 has 14 amino acids. Germline V gene lookup returns CDR1 LNHDA and CDR2 SQIVND (reference sequence). The CDR3 DNA reads as TGTGCCAGTAGTATTGGAGGGACGTTTAACATTCAGTACTTC. This gives the protein CASSIGGTFNIQYF.

With respect to this clonotype: A much larger clone lies one base from this, so it may be a read error. This likely comes from a read error, as the CDR3 has no conserved phenylalanine or tryptophan at its end. The rearrangement links TRBV20-1 to TRBJ2-7, with a tentative D call TRBD1 (6 bases). In germline, CDR1 is DFQATT, CDR2 SNEGSKA (reference sequence). V gave up 6 bases and J gave up 0 bases, with 12 bases separating them. The CDR3 is made up of 13 amino acids. CDR3: CSARTAISYEQYG. The CDR3 bases are TGCAGTGCCCGGACAGCGATCTCCTACGAGCAGTACGGC.

Ten or more counts support this clonotype. This rearrangement joins TRBV6-5 to TRBJ2-3; 7 bases match TRBD2. Germline CDR1 reads MNHEY; CDR2 reads SVGAGI. The J segment lost 2 bases and the V segment lost 4 bases, leaving 6 bases of the junction unmatched. The CDR3 is made up of 15 amino acids. The CDR3 bases are TGTGCCAGCAGTTCGCTAGCGGACGACACAGATACGCAGTATTTT. It specifies CASSSLADDTDTQYF.

This clonotype was recorded at least ten times. The chain has TRBV25-1 and TRBJ1-4, with a tentative D call TRBD1 (6 bases). V shed 1 base and J shed 6 bases, with 12 bases lying between them. Germline assignment: CDR1 MGHDK and CDR2 SYGVNS. This CDR3 has 15 residues. CDR3 sequence: CASSESNRDDEKLFF. CDR3 sequence (DNA): TGTGCCAGCAGTGAATCCAACAGGGATGATGAAAAACTGTTTTTT.

This clonotype has more than one count but fewer than ten. The V gene is TRBV27, the J gene TRBJ1-1; D perhaps matches TRBD1 (5 bases). CDR3 size: 17 residues. Germline V CDR1 and CDR2: MNHEY, SMNVEV (reference sequence). The V end was cut by 3 bases, the J end by 2 bases, with 19 bases between. As DNA, the CDR3 is TGTGCCAGCAGTTTTCAGGCAGGGATGGGCTTCAACACTGAAGCTTTCTTT. It codes for CASSFQAGMGFNTEAFF.

This clonotype was recorded at least ten times. The V gene is TRBV29-1, the J gene TRBJ2-1; D possibly matches TRBD1 or TRBD2 (6 bases each). In germline, CDR1 is SQVTM, CDR2 ANQGSEA. V was clipped by 6 bases and J by 5 bases, with 14 bases between them. The CDR3 length is 13 residues. The CDR3 loop reads CSVRGTRDNEQFF. The CDR3 coding sequence is TGCAGCGTCCGCGGGACAAGGGACAATGAGCAGTTCTTC.

The CDR3 DNA reads as TGTGCCAGCAGCTGGTGGGGGGGCCTTACCACAGATACGCAGTATTTT. Protein: CASSWWGGLTTDTQYF. V and J are TRBV7-2 and TRBJ2-3; D is perhaps TRBD2 (7 bases). V was cut by 4 bases and J by 2 bases, with 16 bases left in between. The CDR3 runs 16 residues. CDR1 is SGHTA and CDR2 is FQGNSA in the germline V gene.

V gene TRBV2 combines with J gene TRBJ2-1, with 7 bases matching TRBD1. The ends lost 10 bases at V and 0 bases at J; junction bases unmatched: 12. The germline V gene encodes CDR1 SNHLY and CDR2 FYNNEI. This CDR3 has 16 residues. The CDR3 reads CATGTALDLSYNEQFF. CDR3 in DNA: TGTGCCACCGGGACAGCCTTAGACCTCTCCTACAATGAGCAGTTCTTC.

At least ten counts were recorded for this clonotype. This chain joins TRBV7-2 and TRBJ2-5, with a tentative D call TRBD2 (6 bases). Germline V CDR1 and CDR2: SGHTA, FQGNSA. The CDR3 has 16 amino acids. Trimming left V 1 base short and J 2 bases short, with 14 bases between. CDR3 DNA: TGTGCCAGCAGCTTAGAGGGTCGGACTATGCAAGAGACCCAGTACTTC. Amino acids: CASSLEGRTMQETQYF.

This clonotype was seen only once. V and J are TRBV6-2 or TRBV6-3 and TRBJ2-3; D call uncertain. Germline-derived CDR1 and CDR2 are MNHEY and SVGEGT. The CDR3 totals 16 residues. V was pared by 6 bases and J by 4 bases, with 20 bases between. CDR3 DNA sequence: TGTGCCAGCAGCTCTTACTCCGGCCGTTCAGCAGATACGCAGTATTTT. Translating it yields CASSSYSGRSADTQYF.

V is TRBV6-1 and J is TRBJ2-6, with no clear D. This CDR3 has 14 residues. Trimming took 7 bases from V and 0 from J, leaving 7 bases between them. Germline V gene lookup returns CDR1 MNHNS and CDR2 SASEGT. The CDR3 loop is CASMGSSGANVLTF. In nucleotides, the CDR3 is TGTGCCAGCATGGGAAGCTCTGGGGCCAACGTCCTGACTTTC.

This clonotype showed up just a few times. This chain connects TRBV20-1 to TRBJ1-1; tentatively, D is TRBD1 (5 bases). Between the trimmed V and J ends, which lost 5 bases and 0 bases, there was a span of 13 bases. The CDR3 loop spans 14 amino acids. Germline V gives CDR1 DFQATT, CDR2 SNEGSKA (reference sequence). The CDR3 here is CSARPGLMNTEAFF. The CDR3 DNA reads as TGCAGTGCTCGACCGGGACTCATGAACACTGAAGCTTTCTTT.

This clonotype was recorded many times. The chain joins TRBV4-1 to TRBJ2-1, with TRBD2 as a possible D gene (6 bases). Per the germline V gene, CDR1 is MGHRA and CDR2 is YSYEKL. This CDR3 has 15 amino acids. V dropped 4 bases and J dropped 5 bases, with 15 bases sitting between them. The CDR3, as DNA: TGCGCCAGCAGCCCAGTCGGGAGCGGTGACAATGAGCAGTTCTTC. Translating it yields CASSPVGSGDNEQFF.

This clonotype was seen only a few times. This chain joins TRBV20-1 and TRBJ2-5; TRBD2 matches 7 bases. CDR3 length: 14 amino acids. Germline assignment: CDR1 DFQATT and CDR2 SNEGSKA (reference sequence). Trimming at V came to 5 bases and at J to 4 bases, leaving 10 bases not matched to a gene. CDR3 sequence: CSAPSGALGETQYF. DNA of the CDR3: TGCAGTGCTCCCAGCGGGGCCCTAGGAGAGACCCAGTACTTC.

DNA for the CDR3: TGTGCCAGCAGCCGGCCGTCGGGTCGGGGGACCGGGGAGCTGTTTTTT. Translating gives CASSRPSGRGTGELFF. The J gene is TRBJ2-2, the V gene TRBV28; D perhaps matches TRBD2 (6 bases). The CDR3 contains 16 residues. The germline CDR1 and CDR2 sequences are MDHEN and SYDVKM. V dropped 6 bases and J dropped 5 bases, with 19 bases sitting between them.

Many counts were recorded for this clonotype. The CDR3: CSAVRQGIPDTQYF. Here the CDR3 DNA reads TGCAGTGCTGTAAGACAGGGGATTCCAGATACGCAGTATTTT. The chain carries TRBV20-1 and TRBJ2-3, with TRBD1 matching over 8 bases. Germline V gene lookup returns CDR1 DFQATT and CDR2 SNEGSKA (reference sequence). The CDR3 length is 14 residues. The ends lost 5 bases at V and 4 bases at J; junction bases unmatched: 8.

There are a few counts of this clonotype. CDR3 residues: CASSPTGSRSYEQYF. The DNA for the CDR3 is TGTGCCAGCAGTCCAACAGGGAGCCGTAGCTACGAGCAGTACTTC. The V call is TRBV6-2 or TRBV6-3, the J call TRBJ2-7; D perhaps matches TRBD1 (6 bases). The germline gives CDR1 MNHEY, CDR2 SVGEGT. The CDR3 spans 15 residues. V lost 5 bases, J lost 3 bases, and 17 bases lay in between.